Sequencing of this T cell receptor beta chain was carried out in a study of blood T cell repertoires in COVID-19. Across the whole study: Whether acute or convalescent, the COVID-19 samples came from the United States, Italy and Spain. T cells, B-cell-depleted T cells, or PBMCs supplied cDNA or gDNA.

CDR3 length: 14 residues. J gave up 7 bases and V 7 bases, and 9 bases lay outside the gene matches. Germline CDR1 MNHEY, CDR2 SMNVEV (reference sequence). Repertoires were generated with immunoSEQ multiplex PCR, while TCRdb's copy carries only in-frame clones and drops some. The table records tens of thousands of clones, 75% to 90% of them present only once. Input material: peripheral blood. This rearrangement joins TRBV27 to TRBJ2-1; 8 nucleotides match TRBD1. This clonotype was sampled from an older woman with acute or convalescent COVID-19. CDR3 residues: CASIRQGFGNEQFF. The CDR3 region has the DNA TGTGCCAGCATCCGACAGGGGTTCGGTAATGAGCAGTTCTTC.